A selection of T cell receptor beta chains follows, all from one sample in a study of cytomegalovirus exposure and HLA in healthy donors. TCRdb's table, derived via immunoSEQ multiplex PCR, lists solely in-frame clones and lacks some. This sample has 90,000 to 120,000 clones, with more than 65% found just once. Input material: PBMCs. The receptors stem from a woman in her late teens or twenties in good health and CMV-seropositive. Both conserved end residues are part of each CDR3. The D gene is left open where the match is weak. Clone sizes are given selectively: once, few, many, or a class where the clone is expanded.

d_gene: NA
j_gene: TRBJ2-7
v_gene: TRBV7-9
abundance: once
CDR3aa: CASSLSTYEQYF
CDR3nt: TGTGCCAGCAGCTTGAGTACGTACGAGCAGTACTTC

d_gene: TRBD2
j_gene: TRBJ2-7
v_gene: TRBV5-1
abundance: few
CDR3aa: CASSSWTSGPSYEQYF
CDR3nt: TGCGCCAGCAGCTCCTGGACTAGCGGGCCCTCCTACGAGCAGTACTTC

d_gene: NA
j_gene: TRBJ1-5
v_gene: TRBV18
abundance: few
CDR3aa: CASSLAGNQPQHF
CDR3nt: TGTGCCAGCTCACTCGCAGGAAATCAGCCCCAGCATTTT

d_gene: TRBD1
j_gene: TRBJ2-2
v_gene: TRBV10-3
abundance: few
CDR3aa: CAIRQGARTGELFF
CDR3nt: TGTGCCATAAGACAGGGGGCTCGGACCGGGGAGCTGTTTTTT

d_gene: NA
j_gene: TRBJ2-5
v_gene: TRBV28
abundance: few
CDR3aa: CASSPQTGPVETQYF
CDR3nt: TGTGCCAGCAGCCCCCAAACAGGGCCCGTGGAGACCCAGTACTTC

d_gene: TRBD1
j_gene: TRBJ1-5
v_gene: TRBV7-8
abundance: NA
CDR3aa: CASSLGTGVGNQPQHF
CDR3nt: TGTGCCAGCAGCTTAGGGACAGGGGTAGGGAATCAGCCCCAGCATTTT

d_gene: TRBD2
j_gene: TRBJ2-3
v_gene: TRBV27
abundance: NA
CDR3aa: CASRRRTSGFTDTQYF
CDR3nt: TGTGCCAGCAGAAGGAGGACTAGCGGTTTCACAGATACGCAGTATTTT

d_gene: TRBD2
j_gene: TRBJ2-7
v_gene: TRBV15
abundance: NA
CDR3aa: CATSRGVGSGRAYEQYF
CDR3nt: TGTGCCACCAGCAGAGGGGTAGGGTCCGGGAGGGCTTACGAGCAGTACTTC

d_gene: TRBD2
j_gene: TRBJ2-1
v_gene: TRBV28
abundance: NA
CDR3aa: CASSLPPGLALSSYNEQFF
CDR3nt: TGTGCCAGCAGCCTACCCCCCGGACTAGCCCTGAGCTCCTACAATGAGCAGTTCTTC

d_gene: NA
j_gene: TRBJ1-5
v_gene: TRBV30
abundance: NA
CDR3aa: CAWSVKGNNQPQHF
CDR3nt: TGTGCCTGGAGTGTAAAGGGGAATAATCAGCCCCAGCATTTT

d_gene: TRBD2
j_gene: TRBJ2-2
v_gene: TRBV5-8
abundance: NA
CDR3aa: CASSLKLAGTGELFF
CDR3nt: TGTGCCAGCAGCTTGAAACTAGCGGGCACCGGGGAGCTGTTTTTT

d_gene: NA
j_gene: TRBJ2-7
v_gene: TRBV6-5
abundance: NA
CDR3aa: CASSWGPTYEQSF
CDR3nt: TGTGCCAGCTCATGGGGGCCCACCTACGAGCAGTCCTTC

d_gene: NA
j_gene: TRBJ2-3
v_gene: TRBV5-5
abundance: NA
CDR3aa: CASILGQSSADTQYF
CDR3nt: TGTGCCAGCATCCTTGGACAGTCATCGGCAGATACGCAGTATTTT

d_gene: TRBD1
j_gene: TRBJ1-2
v_gene: TRBV7-2
abundance: NA
CDR3aa: CASSSSPRPGQTGYGYTF
CDR3nt: TGTGCCAGCAGCTCTAGCCCCCGACCGGGACAGACTGGCTATGGCTACACCTTC

d_gene: NA
j_gene: TRBJ1-4
v_gene: TRBV30
abundance: NA
CDR3aa: CAWSTALGGEKLFF
CDR3nt: TGTGCCTGGAGTACGGCCCTGGGGGGTGAAAAACTGTTTTTT

d_gene: TRBD1
j_gene: TRBJ1-1
v_gene: TRBV30
abundance: NA
CDR3aa: CAWKIDRATEAFF
CDR3nt: TGTGCCTGGAAAATCGACAGGGCCACTGAAGCTTTCTTT

d_gene: TRBD2
j_gene: TRBJ2-5
v_gene: TRBV27
abundance: NA
CDR3aa: CASRPGLAGWLETQYF
CDR3nt: TGTGCCAGCAGACCAGGACTAGCGGGATGGTTGGAGACCCAGTACTTC

d_gene: NA
j_gene: TRBJ2-1
v_gene: TRBV7-8
abundance: NA
CDR3aa: CASSLKREQFF
CDR3nt: TGTGCCAGCAGCTTAAAGAGGGAGCAGTTCTTC

d_gene: NA
j_gene: TRBJ2-7
v_gene: TRBV4-1
abundance: few
CDR3aa: CASSQDQAGVSYEQYF
CDR3nt: TGCGCCAGCAGCCAAGATCAAGCCGGGGTATCCTACGAGCAGTACTTC

d_gene: TRBD1
j_gene: TRBJ2-2
v_gene: TRBV5-6
abundance: few
CDR3aa: CASSVDRGEFPGELFF
CDR3nt: TGTGCCAGCAGCGTCGACAGGGGGGAGTTCCCCGGGGAGCTGTTTTTT

d_gene: NA
j_gene: TRBJ2-3
v_gene: TRBV14
abundance: NA
CDR3aa: CASSRRGLPGTDTQYF
CDR3nt: TGTGCCAGCAGCCGGAGGGGATTACCAGGCACAGATACGCAGTATTTT

d_gene: TRBD1
j_gene: TRBJ1-3
v_gene: TRBV27
abundance: NA
CDR3aa: CASSRKGQISGNTIYF
CDR3nt: TGTGCCAGCAGTCGGAAGGGACAGATCTCTGGAAACACCATATATTTT

d_gene: NA
j_gene: TRBJ1-1
v_gene: TRBV4-2
abundance: NA
CDR3aa: CASSQDLTEAFF
CDR3nt: TGTGCCAGCAGCCAAGATCTCACTGAAGCTTTCTTT

d_gene: TRBD1
j_gene: TRBJ1-5
v_gene: TRBV2
abundance: NA
CDR3aa: CASSKETGNQPQHF
CDR3nt: TGTGCCAGCAGTAAGGAGACAGGGAATCAGCCCCAGCATTTT

d_gene: TRBD2
j_gene: TRBJ2-7
v_gene: TRBV18
abundance: once
CDR3aa: CASSPGRLAGVYEQYF
CDR3nt: TGTGCCAGCTCACCTGGACGACTAGCGGGAGTCTACGAGCAGTACTTC

d_gene: NA
j_gene: TRBJ2-3
v_gene: TRBV9
abundance: few
CDR3aa: CASTLRAGVTDTQYF
CDR3nt: TGTGCCAGCACCCTGAGGGCAGGGGTCACAGATACGCAGTATTTT

d_gene: NA
j_gene: TRBJ1-2
v_gene: TRBV18
abundance: NA
CDR3aa: CASSRLRDTTPLNYGYTF
CDR3nt: TGTGCCAGCTCACGCTTACGGGACACCACACCACTTAACTATGGCTACACCTTC

d_gene: NA
j_gene: TRBJ1-5
v_gene: TRBV7-2
abundance: NA
CDR3aa: CASSVMSQPQHF
CDR3nt: TGTGCCAGCAGCGTTATGAGTCAGCCCCAGCATTTT

d_gene: TRBD1
j_gene: TRBJ1-5
v_gene: TRBV7-3
abundance: NA
CDR3aa: CASSPDRDQPQHF
CDR3nt: TGTGCCAGCAGCCCGGACAGGGATCAGCCCCAGCATTTT

d_gene: TRBD2
j_gene: TRBJ2-5
v_gene: TRBV5-1
abundance: NA
CDR3aa: CASSLGAGVGQETQYF
CDR3nt: TGCGCCAGCAGCTTGGGTGCGGGAGTAGGGCAAGAGACCCAGTACTTC

d_gene: TRBD2
j_gene: TRBJ2-5
v_gene: TRBV5-1
abundance: NA
CDR3aa: CASSWGGAGQEGQYF
CDR3nt: TGCGCCAGCAGCTGGGGAGGGGCAGGCCAAGAGGGCCAGTACTTC

d_gene: NA
j_gene: TRBJ2-7
v_gene: TRBV7-8
abundance: NA
CDR3aa: CASSSMTGIYEQYF
CDR3nt: TGTGCCAGCAGCTCGATGACGGGTATCTACGAGCAGTACTTC

d_gene: NA
j_gene: TRBJ1-1
v_gene: TRBV27
abundance: NA
CDR3aa: CASSQGGTEAFF
CDR3nt: TGTGCCAGCAGCCAAGGGGGCACTGAAGCTTTCTTT

d_gene: TRBD1
j_gene: TRBJ2-7
v_gene: TRBV27
abundance: NA
CDR3aa: CASSISGTAYEQYF
CDR3nt: TGTGCCAGCAGTATCTCCGGGACAGCCTACGAGCAGTACTTC

d_gene: NA
j_gene: TRBJ1-4
v_gene: TRBV28
abundance: NA
CDR3aa: CASSPPGLLTNEKLFF
CDR3nt: TGTGCCAGCAGCCCTCCGGGTCTCTTAACTAATGAAAAACTGTTTTTT

d_gene: NA
j_gene: TRBJ2-5
v_gene: TRBV7-2
abundance: NA
CDR3aa: CASSRGREGETQYF
CDR3nt: TGTGCCAGCAGTCGGGGTAGAGAGGGAGAGACCCAGTACTTC

d_gene: NA
j_gene: TRBJ2-2
v_gene: TRBV10-3
abundance: once
CDR3aa: CAISGSSLANTGELFF
CDR3nt: TGTGCCATCAGTGGGTCGAGCCTCGCGAACACCGGGGAGCTGTTTTTT

d_gene: TRBD1
j_gene: TRBJ1-2
v_gene: TRBV28
abundance: NA
CDR3aa: CASRRQGGSYTF
CDR3nt: TGTGCCAGCAGGAGACAGGGGGGGAGCTACACCTTC

d_gene: NA
j_gene: TRBJ2-7
v_gene: TRBV5-1
abundance: NA
CDR3aa: CASSLTGDFSYEQYF
CDR3nt: TGCGCCAGCAGCTTGACGGGAGACTTCTCCTACGAGCAGTACTTC

d_gene: TRBD1
j_gene: TRBJ1-4
v_gene: TRBV28
abundance: NA
CDR3aa: CASSPTRTGGREKLFF
CDR3nt: TGTGCCAGCAGCCCGACCCGGACAGGGGGACGGGAAAAACTGTTTTTT

d_gene: TRBD2
j_gene: TRBJ2-5
v_gene: TRBV4-3
abundance: NA
CDR3aa: CASSRGLAGRETQYF
CDR3nt: TGCGCCAGCAGCCGGGGACTAGCGGGAAGAGAGACCCAGTACTTC

d_gene: NA
j_gene: TRBJ2-7
v_gene: TRBV9
abundance: NA
CDR3aa: CASSALQGGGEQYF
CDR3nt: TGTGCCAGCAGCGCTTTACAGGGGGGGGGCGAGCAGTACTTC

d_gene: NA
j_gene: TRBJ1-4
v_gene: TRBV28
abundance: NA
CDR3aa: CASSFMTANEKLFF
CDR3nt: TGTGCCAGCAGTTTCATGACAGCTAATGAAAAACTGTTTTTT

d_gene: NA
j_gene: TRBJ1-5
v_gene: TRBV7-2
abundance: NA
CDR3aa: CASSLLSNQPQHF
CDR3nt: TGTGCCAGCAGCTTACTAAGCAATCAGCCCCAGCATTTT

d_gene: TRBD2
j_gene: TRBJ2-2
v_gene: TRBV15
abundance: NA
CDR3aa: CATSSGRTISNTGELFF
CDR3nt: TGTGCCACCAGCAGCGGGAGGACGATATCGAACACCGGGGAGCTGTTTTTT

d_gene: TRBD2
j_gene: TRBJ2-5
v_gene: TRBV9
abundance: NA
CDR3aa: CASSVGGGLAGGFLETQYF
CDR3nt: TGTGCCAGCAGCGTAGGAGGGGGACTAGCGGGAGGGTTCTTAGAGACCCAGTACTTC

d_gene: TRBD2
j_gene: TRBJ2-3
v_gene: TRBV2
abundance: NA
CDR3aa: CATRLAGFTDTQYF
CDR3nt: TGTGCCACAAGATTAGCGGGATTCACAGATACGCAGTATTTT

d_gene: TRBD2
j_gene: TRBJ2-1
v_gene: TRBV28
abundance: NA
CDR3aa: CASSLAGDYNEQFF
CDR3nt: TGTGCCAGCAGTTTAGCGGGAGACTACAATGAGCAGTTCTTC

d_gene: TRBD1
j_gene: TRBJ1-2
v_gene: TRBV23-1
abundance: once
CDR3aa: CASSRTGGRYGYTF
CDR3nt: TGCGCCAGCTCAAGGACAGGGGGAAGGTATGGCTACACCTTC

d_gene: NA
j_gene: TRBJ2-5
v_gene: TRBV10-3
abundance: NA
CDR3aa: CAISESTQSQETQYF
CDR3nt: TGTGCCATCAGTGAGTCGACACAGTCCCAAGAGACCCAGTACTTC

d_gene: TRBD1
j_gene: TRBJ1-1
v_gene: TRBV6-1
abundance: NA
CDR3aa: CASSEARQGNTEAFF
CDR3nt: TGTGCCAGCAGTGAAGCCCGACAGGGTAACACTGAAGCTTTCTTT

d_gene: NA
j_gene: TRBJ1-3
v_gene: TRBV5-1
abundance: NA
CDR3aa: CASSLEGLGGNTIYF
CDR3nt: TGCGCCAGCAGCTTGGAGGGGCTGGGAGGAAACACCATATATTTT

d_gene: NA
j_gene: TRBJ2-5
v_gene: TRBV30
abundance: once
CDR3aa: CAWSAGQQETQYF
CDR3nt: TGTGCCTGGAGTGCCGGACAGCAAGAGACCCAGTACTTC